What follows is one T cell receptor beta chain and its context. Its antigen is unknown. The sample comes from a study of T cell responses to AZD1222 COVID-19 vaccine. Broader study findings: Nearly half of unique spike-specific TCRs reportedly avoided B.1.351 and B.1.1.7 mutated regions. Spike-wide coverage was observed for vaccine-associated CD4 TCRs, with dominant responses at 160-218 and 743-854. Females made up more of the donors, who were largely white British, and clonal diversity may have come out too low. AZD1222 recipients seropositive at baseline numbered only 5 or 6.

Germline loops: CDR1 MNHEY, CDR2 SVGAGI. Trimming took 2 bases from V and 1 from J, leaving 8 bases between them. The CDR3 extends over 14 amino acids. Sequenced by immunoSEQ multiplex PCR; TCRdb stores in-frame clones only, minus some. The data contain some 110,000 clones, about nine tenths of them singletons. The J gene is TRBJ2-5, the V gene TRBV6-5; maybe TRBD2 (5 bases). The receptor comes from an adult who received the MenACWY meningococcal vaccine as a control. Material: peripheral blood, obtained 28 days after the second dose of the MenACWY control vaccine. The CDR3 protein is CASSYKLAQETQYF. In nucleotides, the CDR3 is TGTGCCAGCAGTTACAAGCTAGCCCAAGAGACCCAGTACTTC.